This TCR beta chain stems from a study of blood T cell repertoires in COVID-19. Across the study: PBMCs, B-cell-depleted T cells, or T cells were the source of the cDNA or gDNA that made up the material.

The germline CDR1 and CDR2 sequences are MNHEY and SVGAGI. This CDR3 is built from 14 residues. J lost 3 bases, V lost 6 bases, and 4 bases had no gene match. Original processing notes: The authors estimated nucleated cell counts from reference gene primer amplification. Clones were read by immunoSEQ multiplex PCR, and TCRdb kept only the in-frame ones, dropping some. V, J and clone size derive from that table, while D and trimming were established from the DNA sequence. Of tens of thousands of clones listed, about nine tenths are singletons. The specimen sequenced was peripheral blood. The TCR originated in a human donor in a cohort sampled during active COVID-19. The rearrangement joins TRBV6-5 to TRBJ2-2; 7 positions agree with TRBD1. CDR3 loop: CASRDRFYTGELFF. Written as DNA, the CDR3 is TGTGCCAGCAGGGACAGGTTCTACACCGGGGAGCTGTTTTTT.